This TCR beta chain was sequenced during a study of T cell responses to AZD1222 COVID-19 vaccine. Findings and limits, study-wide: Spike was spanned by vaccine-associated CD4 TCRs, which were dominant at 160-218 and 743-854. Clonal diversity was possibly underestimated, and the donors were mostly white British, with more females. Targets within unmutated variant regions were reportedly found for nearly half of spike-specific TCRs.

Regarding this clone: Its cognate antigen is unknown.

This CDR3 region has 13 residues. Germline CDR1 and CDR2: MNHEY and SVGAGI. V shed 0 bases and J 11 bases; nucleotides not matched to a gene: 4. The method was immunoSEQ multiplex PCR; TCRdb's version includes in-frame clones alone and lacks a portion of them. The data hold 100,000 or so clones, with about 86% observed a single time. Sequenced here: peripheral blood, sampled on day 0 of AZD1222 vaccination. The TCR comes from an adult in good health. The chain carries TRBV6-5 and TRBJ2-4, with 7 bases that match TRBD1. The CDR3 region has the DNA TGTGCCAGCAGTTACTCGAGACAGGGTGTTCAGTACTTC. Its protein is CASSYSRQGVQYF.